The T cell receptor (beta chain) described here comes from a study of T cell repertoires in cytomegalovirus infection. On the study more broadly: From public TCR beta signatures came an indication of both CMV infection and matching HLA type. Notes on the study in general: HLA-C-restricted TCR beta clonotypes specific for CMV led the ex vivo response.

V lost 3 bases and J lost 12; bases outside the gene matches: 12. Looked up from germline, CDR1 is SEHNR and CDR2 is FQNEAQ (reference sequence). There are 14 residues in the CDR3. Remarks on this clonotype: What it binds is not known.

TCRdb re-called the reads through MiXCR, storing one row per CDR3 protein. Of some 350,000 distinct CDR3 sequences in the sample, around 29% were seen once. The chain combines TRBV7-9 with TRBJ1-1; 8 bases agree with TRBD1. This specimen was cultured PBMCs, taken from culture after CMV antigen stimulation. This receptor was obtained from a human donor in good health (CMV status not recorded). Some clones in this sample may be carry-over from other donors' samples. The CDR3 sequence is CASSFTSTGVTSFF. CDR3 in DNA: TGTGCCAGCAGCTTTACATCGACAGGGGTAACTTCTTTCTTT.